Listed below are T cell receptor beta chains from one sample, sequenced in a study of blood T cell repertoires in COVID-19. TCRdb's table, derived via immunoSEQ multiplex PCR, lists solely in-frame clones and lacks some. The sample records around 260,000 clones, roughly 86% being singletons. Sequencing was performed on peripheral blood. These receptors all come from a woman aged 60 to 75 with COVID-19, enrolled during active disease. CDR3s include the opening cysteine and the closing phenylalanine or tryptophan. A D gene is named only where the DNA matches it firmly.

V,D,J,DNA,CDR3
TRBV5-4,.,TRBJ1-1,TGTGCCAGCAGCTCCGCTCCGGACACTGAAGCTTTCTTT,CASSSAPDTEAFF
TRBV28,.,TRBJ2-7,TGTGCCAGCAGTCTTCCGGGAGCCCTCTCCTACGAGCAGTACTTC,CASSLPGALSYEQYF
TRBV11-2,TRBD2,TRBJ2-1,TGTGCCAGCAGCTCCCCCGCCGGGAGGGTACCTGAGCAGTTCTTC,CASSSPAGRVPEQFF
TRBV5-1,TRBD1,TRBJ1-1,TGCGCCAGCAGCCCCGGGACAGGAGTGAACACTGAAGCTTTCTTT,CASSPGTGVNTEAFF
TRBV5-1,TRBD2,TRBJ2-1,TGCGCCAGCAGCATACTAGCGGGTGGAACGCATGAGCAGTTCTTC,CASSILAGGTHEQFF
TRBV3-1/TRBV3-2,.,TRBJ1-4,TGTGCCAGCAGCCGGCGGGGTCCAACTAATGAAAAACTGTTTTTT,CASSRRGPTNEKLFF
TRBV3-1/TRBV3-2,.,TRBJ2-4,TGTGCCAGCAGCCAAGATTTCTTAGCCAAAAACATTCAGTACTTC,CASSQDFLAKNIQYF
TRBV28,.,TRBJ1-2,TGTGCCAGCAGTTTATCGCTACCTTCTACCGGTGGCTACACCTTC,CASSLSLPSTGGYTF
TRBV28,.,TRBJ1-1,TGTGCCAGCACAGGCACTCTGAACACTGAAGCTTTCTTT,CASTGTLNTEAFF
TRBV28,TRBD1,TRBJ2-7,TGTGCCAGCAGTTTACTCCCGGACAGGGAACCCTACGAGCAGTACTTC,CASSLLPDREPYEQYF
TRBV19,TRBD2,TRBJ2-1,TGTGCCAGTAGTGCCAGACTAGCGGGCCCCCCTCGGGTCAATGAGCAGTTCTTC,CASSARLAGPPRVNEQFF